The clone carrying this TCR beta chain was detected many times. Its antigen remains unidentified. The CDR3 regions of TCR beta were amplified from RNA transcripts. HTBI primers were employed in a first-round RT-PCR of the TCR CDR3. TCRdb processed the multiplex PCR reads anew with MiXCR; each CDR3 protein has one entry. This table holds about 360,000 distinct CDR3 sequences, 13% found once. The CDR3 is 14 amino acids. Germline lookup yields CDR1 SEHNR and CDR2 FQNEAQ (reference sequence). The V gene end was trimmed by 4 bases and the J gene end by 4 bases; junction bases not matched to a gene: 4. These data originate in a study of T cells in Graves' hyperthyroidism and ophthalmopathy. On the study more broadly: Peripheral blood was taken when the disease was first diagnosed, before any treatment began.

General study results and limits: The model predicted ophthalmopathy a median around six months before onset. Most clonotypes that expanded in the thyroid above 0.001 also showed up in blood.

Sequencing was done on a sample of blood. The receptor was derived from a woman in her late teens or twenties with Graves' hyperthyroidism. The chain employs TRBV7-9 and TRBJ1-1; TRBD1 matches 9 bases. The CDR3 DNA sequence: TGTGCCAGCAGCTGGACAGGGGAAGGCACTGAAGCTTTCTTT. Protein: CASSWTGEGTEAFF.